These T cell receptor beta chains were read from a single sample in a study of shared clonotypes between healthy human individuals. Data came from immunoSEQ multiplex PCR; TCRdb stores just in-frame clones and leaves some out. The table has about 1.1 million clones, 60% to 85% seen once; the top ten hold roughly 0.82%. Sequencing used memory CD4+ T cells from PBMCs. The receptors come from a man between 18 and 29 years old in good health. Some clones in this sample may be carry-over from other donors' samples. The CDR3 runs from the conserved cysteine through the conserved F or W. D genes are given only for firm matches. Only some rows state a clone size, as once, few, many or a class for expanded clones.

d_call	v_call	j_call	clone_size	cdr3_aa	cdr3_nt
TRBD2	TRBV4-1	TRBJ2-1	-	CASSPTGGPFWNEQFF	TGCGCCAGCAGCCCCACGGGAGGGCCGTTTTGGAATGAGCAGTTCTTC
-	TRBV11-2	TRBJ2-7	-	CASTQYKGEQYF	TGTGCCAGCACCCAATACAAGGGAGAGCAGTACTTC
TRBD1	TRBV28	TRBJ2-3	-	CAGRTGANTDTQYF	TGTGCCGGACGAACAGGGGCTAACACAGATACGCAGTATTTT
TRBD1	TRBV6-6	TRBJ2-1	-	CASNRDSNSYNEQFF	TGTGCCAGCAACCGGGACAGCAACTCCTACAATGAGCAGTTCTTC
-	TRBV15	TRBJ2-2	-	CATSRAAYTGELFF	TGTGCCACCAGCAGAGCTGCCTACACCGGGGAGCTGTTTTTT
TRBD2	TRBV6-6	TRBJ2-7	-	CASSYRGGYEQYF	TGTGCCAGCAGTTACCGGGGGGGCTACGAGCAGTACTTC
TRBD1	TRBV19	TRBJ1-2	-	CASSKPTGGKEGGYTF	TGTGCCAGTAGTAAACCGACAGGGGGCAAGGAAGGTGGCTACACCTTC
-	TRBV5-6	TRBJ1-1	-	CASSFLTGRGTSEAFF	TGTGCCAGCAGCTTCTTAACGGGCAGGGGAACATCTGAAGCTTTCTTT
TRBD2	TRBV29-1	TRBJ2-1	few	CSVASGRGDEQFF	TGCAGCGTTGCTAGCGGGAGAGGGGATGAGCAGTTCTTC
TRBD1	TRBV7-2	TRBJ1-5	-	CASSPQGAYQPQHF	TGTGCCAGCAGCCCACAGGGGGCGTATCAGCCCCAGCATTTT
-	TRBV7-3	TRBJ2-7	-	CASSLTGREQYF	TGTGCCAGCAGCTTAACAGGGCGCGAGCAGTACTTC
-	TRBV18	TRBJ2-5	-	CASSPPTWSRGGQETQYF	TGTGCCAGCTCACCACCGACCTGGTCCAGGGGGGGCCAAGAGACCCAGTACTTC
-	TRBV4-2	TRBJ2-1	-	CASSQRAMRDLTYNEQFF	TGTGCCAGCAGCCAACGGGCTATGCGGGACTTAACCTACAATGAGCAGTTCTTC
-	TRBV15	TRBJ1-2	-	CATSREGGANYGYTF	TGTGCCACCAGCAGAGAGGGCGGAGCTAACTATGGCTACACCTTC
-	TRBV30	TRBJ1-1	-	CACTANTEAFF	TGTGCCTGTACAGCGAACACTGAAGCTTTCTTT
-	TRBV5-1	TRBJ2-3	-	CASTSEPGAADTQYF	TGCGCCAGCACGTCCGAGCCGGGAGCGGCAGATACGCAGTATTTT
TRBD2	TRBV7-2	TRBJ2-7	-	CASSPRLAGEFQYF	TGTGCCAGCAGTCCAAGACTAGCGGGAGAGTTTCAGTACTTC
-	TRBV6-1	TRBJ1-2	-	CASGLQDVDGYTF	TGTGCCAGCGGACTACAAGACGTGGATGGCTACACCTTC
-	TRBV7-8	TRBJ2-7	-	CASSVLAISSYEQYF	TGTGCCAGCAGCGTACTAGCCATTAGCTCCTACGAGCAGTACTTC
-	TRBV20-1	TRBJ2-2	-	CSVEAGELFF	TGCAGTGTTGAAGCGGGGGAGCTGTTTTTT
-	TRBV28	TRBJ1-2	-	CASSLPPDTYGYTF	TGTGCCAGCAGTTTACCGCCTGACACCTATGGCTACACCTTC
TRBD2	TRBV6-6	TRBJ2-1	-	CASKGTSGSSYNEQFF	TGTGCCAGCAAAGGGACTAGCGGGAGCTCCTACAATGAGCAGTTCTTC
-	TRBV18	TRBJ1-2	-	CASSPGSTQGHGYTF	TGTGCCAGCTCACCAGGTAGTACACAGGGCCATGGCTACACCTTC
-	TRBV7-9	TRBJ2-2	-	CASSHIQGSRKAGELFF	TGTGCCAGCAGCCATATACAGGGCTCACGTAAGGCCGGGGAGCTGTTTTTT
-	TRBV5-4	TRBJ1-1	-	CASSLTGGDTEAFF	TGTGCCAGCAGCTTGACAGGAGGGGACACTGAAGCTTTCTTT
-	TRBV4-2	TRBJ1-1	-	CASSQDRLGFEAFF	TGTGCCAGCAGCCAAGATCGTTTGGGTTTCGAAGCTTTCTTT
TRBD2	TRBV29-1	TRBJ2-7	-	CSAWLAGDTQYF	TGCAGCGCTTGGCTAGCGGGAGATACGCAGTACTTC
TRBD2	TRBV5-8	TRBJ2-1	-	CASSSGLEKNNEQFF	TGTGCCAGCAGCTCAGGACTAGAGAAAAACAATGAGCAGTTCTTC
-	TRBV19	TRBJ2-3	-	CASRTQGTDTQYF	TGTGCCAGTAGAACCCAGGGCACAGATACGCAGTATTTT
TRBD1	TRBV6-1	TRBJ1-6	few	CASSEALGQGASPLHF	TGTGCCAGCAGTGAAGCGCTTGGACAGGGGGCTTCACCCCTCCACTTT
-	TRBV6-5	TRBJ1-3	-	CASSYSGQPGNTIYF	TGTGCCAGCAGTTACTCGGGGCAACCTGGAAACACCATATATTTT
TRBD1	TRBV5-4	TRBJ2-1	-	CASSPGQGSSSYNEQFF	TGTGCCAGCAGTCCCGGACAGGGGTCGAGCTCCTACAATGAGCAGTTCTTC
-	TRBV12-5	TRBJ2-3	-	CASGSSTDTQYF	TGTGCTAGTGGTTCCTCCACAGATACGCAGTATTTT
-	TRBV29-1	TRBJ1-2	few	CSVSREYYGYTF	TGCAGCGTCTCGCGCGAGTACTATGGCTACACCTTC
-	TRBV28	TRBJ1-1	-	CASSPPEGRWTEAFF	TGTGCCAGCAGCCCCCCGGAGGGCCGGTGGACTGAAGCTTTCTTT
TRBD2	TRBV28	TRBJ2-7	-	CASSQEDAGAYEQYF	TGTGCCAGCAGTCAGGAGGATGCGGGAGCCTACGAGCAGTACTTC
-	TRBV6-5	TRBJ1-2	-	CATQQGYGYTF	TGTGCCACCCAGCAGGGTTATGGCTACACCTTC
-	TRBV7-6	TRBJ2-1	-	CASSLANEQFF	TGTGCCAGCAGCTTAGCGAATGAGCAGTTCTTC
-	TRBV27	TRBJ2-1	-	CASSLSGLIYNEQFF	TGTGCCAGCAGTTTATCCGGGCTTATCTACAATGAGCAGTTCTTC
-	TRBV28	TRBJ1-1	-	CASSFAGSMNTEAFF	TGTGCCAGCAGTTTCGCAGGGTCCATGAACACTGAAGCTTTCTTT
-	TRBV6-5	TRBJ1-2	-	CASSYSEGNYGYTF	TGTGCCAGCAGTTACTCGGAGGGTAACTATGGCTACACCTTC
-	TRBV19	TRBJ2-7	-	CASSIGPGTDYEQYF	TGTGCCAGTAGTATCGGCCCGGGTACGGACTACGAGCAGTACTTC